This record concerns one T cell receptor beta chain sequence. Germline CDR1 reads MNHNY; CDR2 reads SVGAGI (reference sequence). V was trimmed by 6 bases and J by 3 bases, leaving 14 bases between them. This CDR3 region has 14 residues. Sequencing used immunoSEQ multiplex PCR; TCRdb keeps in-frame clones, though not all of them. This table has 45,000 to 60,000 clones, roughly 80% appearing once. The source of the sample is a study of PD-L1 blockade in urothelial cancer. Time point given: pretreatment peripheral blood. The sample was PBMCs, taken around atezolizumab (anti-PD-L1) treatment. The receptor comes from a man between 50 and 59 years old with urothelial cancer. This chain joins TRBV6-6 and TRBJ2-5; D is perhaps TRBD2 (7 bases). CDR3 in amino acids: CASRNGGQKETQYF. CDR3 sequence (DNA): TGTGCCAGCAGGAACGGGGGGCAGAAAGAGACCCAGTACTTC.